Listed here are 18 T cell receptor beta chains from one sample, sequenced in a study of blood T cell repertoires in COVID-19. TCRdb's copy holds only in-frame clones and misses some; the assay was immunoSEQ multiplex PCR. The table has around 300,000 clones, roughly 89% seen once. The sample consisted of PBMCs or T cells enriched from blood (not recorded which). The receptors shown here come from a woman in her sixties or seventies who had recovered from COVID-19.

The V call is TRBV30, the J call TRBJ2-1; 8 nucleotides line up with TRBD2. This CDR3 contains 17 residues. The V and J ends lost 0 bases and 0 bases, in that order; junction bases with no gene match: 7. The germline gives CDR1 GTSNPN, CDR2 SVGIG (reference sequence). CDR3 nucleotide sequence: TGTGCCTGGAGTGTACGGGAGCGGGAGCACTCCTACAATGAGCAGTTCTTC. It specifies CAWSVREREHSYNEQFF.

The chain is built from TRBV5-1 and TRBJ1-6; D not certain. CDR1 is SGHRS, CDR2 YFSETQ, per germline. V lost 3 bases and J 12 bases, leaving 13 bases between the germline ends. This CDR3 spans 13 amino acids. The CDR3 bases are TGCGCCAGCAGCTGGGTACCCCCGGGACCCCTCCACTTT. Translating it yields CASSWVPPGPLHF. Full variable domain (rest looked up from reference TRBV5-1 and TRBJ1-6): KAGVTQTPRYLIKTRGQQVTLSCSPISGHRSVSWYQQTPGQGLQFLFEYFSETQRNKGNFPGRFSGRQFSNSRSEMNVSTLELGDSALYLCASSWVPPGPLHFGNGTRLTVT.

J is TRBJ1-2 and V is TRBV5-1; no clear D. V was clipped by 0 bases and J by 6 bases, with 6 bases between them. CDR1 and CDR2 (germline): SGHRS, YFSETQ. The CDR3 runs 12 residues. The chain's CDR3 is CASSLGAHGYTF. DNA for the CDR3: TGCGCCAGCAGCTTGGGGGCTCATGGCTACACCTTC. Full variable domain (remainder filled in from reference TRBV5-1 and TRBJ1-2): KAGVTQTPRYLIKTRGQQVTLSCSPISGHRSVSWYQQTPGQGLQFLFEYFSETQRNKGNFPGRFSGRQFSNSRSEMNVSTLELGDSALYLCASSLGAHGYTFGSGTRLTVV.

DNA of the CDR3: TGCGCCAGCAGCCAAGATTGGACAGGGTTGGAAAAACTGTTTTTT. Protein product: CASSQDWTGLEKLFF. The chain combines TRBV4-1 with TRBJ1-4; 8 nucleotides align to TRBD1. Germline V gene sequence: CDR1 MGHRA, CDR2 YSYEKL. The ends lost 0 bases at V and 8 bases at J; junction bases unmatched: 5. The CDR3 contains 15 residues.

CDR3 coding DNA: TGTGCCAGCAGCCCCCGTCGGACAGGATCCCAGGGAACTGAAGCTTTCTTT. This gives the protein CASSPRRTGSQGTEAFF. This chain joins TRBV7-8 and TRBJ1-1, with TRBD1 matching over 7 bases. J gave up 5 bases and V 5 bases, and 17 bases lay outside the gene matches. The CDR3 covers 17 residues. Germline values: CDR1 SGHVS, CDR2 FQNEAQ.

This chain connects TRBV27 to TRBJ2-7, with TRBD2 identical over 7 bases. The V and J ends lost 6 bases and 3 bases, in that order; junction bases with no gene match: 11. This CDR3 contains 15 residues. The germline V gene has CDR1 MNHEY and CDR2 SMNVEV (reference sequence). The CDR3 sequence is CASSSSTSVYYEQYF. CDR3 DNA sequence: TGTGCCAGCAGCTCTTCTACTAGCGTTTACTACGAGCAGTACTTC.

The chain employs TRBV24-1 and TRBJ1-2; TRBD1 agrees at 10 bases. The CDR3 extends over 16 amino acids. V was clipped by 3 bases and J by 4 bases; unmatched bases: 7. Germline values: CDR1 KGHDR, CDR2 SFDVKD. The CDR3 nucleotides are TGTGCCACCAGTGATCCTAAGACAGGGGGCGTCTATGGCTACACCTTC. This encodes CATSDPKTGGVYGYTF.

This chain uses TRBV9 with TRBJ2-3; 10 bases line up with TRBD2. This CDR3 spans 16 amino acids. V shed 0 bases, J shed 6 bases, and the junction held 7 bases outside the gene matches. The germline V gene encodes CDR1 SGDLS and CDR2 YYNGEE. The CDR3 here is CASSVAKAGGPDTQYF. CDR3 coding DNA: TGTGCCAGCAGCGTAGCTAAAGCGGGGGGGCCTGATACGCAGTATTTT.

The CDR3 here is CAWESGGANGNTIYF. In DNA form, the CDR3 reads TGTGCCTGGGAGAGCGGGGGGGCAAATGGAAACACCATATATTTT. The J gene is TRBJ1-3, the V gene TRBV30, with a weak D call TRBD1 (6 bases). This CDR3 spans 15 amino acids. Germline V gives CDR1 GTSNPN, CDR2 SVGIG (reference sequence). The ends were cut back, 5 bases at V and 3 bases at J, with 17 bases in the middle.

The chain recombines TRBV7-2 with TRBJ2-1; 9 bases match TRBD1. The CDR3 totals 16 residues. V dropped 4 bases and J dropped 4; count of bases not matched to a gene: 8. Germline CDR1 is SGHTA and CDR2 is FQGNSA. CDR3 region: CASSSTGTGRYNEQFF. DNA of the CDR3: TGTGCCAGCAGCTCCACCGGGACAGGGAGATACAATGAGCAGTTCTTC.

The rearrangement joins TRBV7-3 to TRBJ2-1, with a tentative D call TRBD2 (5 bases). Per germline, CDR1 SGHTA and CDR2 FQGTGA. The CDR3 consists of 15 residues. The V gene lost 1 base and the J gene lost 8 bases, with 15 bases spanning the gap. This CDR3 is CASSLNSGDIYEQFF. Here the CDR3 DNA reads TGTGCCAGCAGCTTAAACAGCGGCGACATATATGAGCAGTTCTTC. Complete variable domain (other parts from reference TRBV7-3 and TRBJ2-1): GAGVSQTPSNKVTEKGKYVELRCDPISGHTALYWYRQSLGQGPEFLIYFQGTGAADDSGLPNDRFFAVRPEGSVSTLKIQRTERGDSAVYLCASSLNSGDIYEQFFGPGTRLTVL.

This chain joins TRBV27 and TRBJ1-2, with a weak D call TRBD1 (5 bases). This CDR3 is 16 amino acids long. Germline V lookup: CDR1 MNHEY, CDR2 SMNVEV (reference sequence). V was clipped by 4 bases and J by 5 bases, with 20 bases between them. The CDR3 here is CASSSHPRQIFYGYTF. CDR3 nucleotide sequence: TGTGCCAGCAGTTCCCACCCCCGACAGATTTTTTATGGCTACACCTTC.

The chain links TRBV28 to TRBJ1-1; 8 bases match TRBD1. The V segment lost 5 bases and the J segment 2 bases; nucleotides outside the gene matches: 10. Per germline, CDR1 MDHEN and CDR2 SYDVKM. The CDR3 consists of 16 residues. The CDR3 bases are TGTGCCAGCAGTCCCTACAGGGGGGAAACCAACACTGAAGCTTTCTTT. The encoded protein is CASSPYRGETNTEAFF.

This chain uses TRBV7-2 with TRBJ1-1; TRBD1 aligns across 8 bases. The CDR3 consists of 14 residues. V trimming: 4 bases; J trimming: 7 bases; junction bases outside the gene matches: 8. The germline V gene has CDR1 SGHTA and CDR2 FQGNSA. The CDR3: CASSSDRGGGEAFF. The CDR3 bases are TGTGCCAGCAGCTCCGACAGGGGAGGAGGTGAAGCTTTCTTT. Based on the CDR3 plus reference TRBV7-2 and TRBJ1-1, the full variable domain is GAGVSQSPSNKVTEKGKDVELRCDPISGHTALYWYRQSLGQGLEFLIYFQGNSAPDKSGLPSDRFSAERTGGSVSTLTIQRTQQEDSAVYLCASSSDRGGGEAFFGQGTRLTVV.

The rearrangement uses TRBV24-1 and TRBJ1-1; 7 bases align to TRBD1. Per germline, CDR1 KGHDR and CDR2 SFDVKD. The CDR3 extends over 13 amino acids. J lost 3 bases, V lost 12 bases, and 9 bases had no gene match. CDR3 coding DNA: TGTGCCGTCAGGGGAACAGGGGACACTGAAGCTTTCTTT. It specifies CAVRGTGDTEAFF.

About this clone: An end of the junction differs from the germline gene, which may be a read error. The chain's CDR3 is CTSSLTSGRFYNEQFF. The CDR3 nucleotides read TGTACCAGCAGCTTGACTAGCGGGAGGTTCTACAATGAGCAGTTCTTC. V usage is TRBV28 and J usage is TRBJ2-1, with 13 bases matching TRBD2. The CDR3 is 16 amino acids. Germline V gene sequence: CDR1 MDHEN, CDR2 SYDVKM.

The V call is TRBV19, the J call TRBJ1-5; TRBD1 matches at 10 bases. The V segment lost 5 bases and the J segment 1 base; nucleotides outside the gene matches: 8. The CDR3 runs 17 residues. In germline, CDR1 is LNHDA, CDR2 SQIVND (reference sequence). CDR3 coding DNA: TGTGCCAGTAGTGTCGGACAGGGGGTATGGAGCAATCAGCCCCAGCATTTT. It specifies CASSVGQGVWSNQPQHF.

This chain connects TRBV9 to TRBJ1-6, with D hard to call. The CDR3 runs to 13 residues. Trimming stripped 0 bases from V and 7 bases from J, with 5 bases between. The germline V gene encodes CDR1 SGDLS and CDR2 YYNGEE. CDR3 DNA: TGTGCCAGCAGCGTAGGGGAGAATTCACCCCTCCACTTT. This encodes CASSVGENSPLHF.